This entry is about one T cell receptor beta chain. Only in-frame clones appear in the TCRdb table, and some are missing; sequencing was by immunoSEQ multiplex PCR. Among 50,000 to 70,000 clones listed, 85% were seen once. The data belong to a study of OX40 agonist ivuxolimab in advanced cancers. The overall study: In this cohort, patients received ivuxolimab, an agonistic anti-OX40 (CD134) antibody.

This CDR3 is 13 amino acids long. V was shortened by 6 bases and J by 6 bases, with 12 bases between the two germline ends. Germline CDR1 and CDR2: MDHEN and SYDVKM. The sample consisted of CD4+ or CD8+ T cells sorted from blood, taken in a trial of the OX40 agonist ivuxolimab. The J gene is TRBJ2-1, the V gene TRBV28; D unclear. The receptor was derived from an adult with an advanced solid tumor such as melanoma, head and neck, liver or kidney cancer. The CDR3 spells CASSIRNLNEQFF. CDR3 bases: TGTGCCAGCAGCATCCGGAACCTCAATGAGCAGTTCTTC.